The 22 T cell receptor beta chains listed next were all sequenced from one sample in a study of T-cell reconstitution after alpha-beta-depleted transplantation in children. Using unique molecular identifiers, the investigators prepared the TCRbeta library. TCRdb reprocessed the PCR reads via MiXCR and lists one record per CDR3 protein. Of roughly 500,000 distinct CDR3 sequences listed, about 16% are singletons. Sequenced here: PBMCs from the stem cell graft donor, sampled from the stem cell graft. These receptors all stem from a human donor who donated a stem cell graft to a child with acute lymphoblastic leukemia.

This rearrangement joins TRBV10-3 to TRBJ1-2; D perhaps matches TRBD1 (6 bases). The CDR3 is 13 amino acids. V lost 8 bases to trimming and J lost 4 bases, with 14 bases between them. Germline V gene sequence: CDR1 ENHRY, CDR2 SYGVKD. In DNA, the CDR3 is TGTGCCATCCAGGGGACTGCCCCCTATGGCTACACCTTC. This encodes CAIQGTAPYGYTF.

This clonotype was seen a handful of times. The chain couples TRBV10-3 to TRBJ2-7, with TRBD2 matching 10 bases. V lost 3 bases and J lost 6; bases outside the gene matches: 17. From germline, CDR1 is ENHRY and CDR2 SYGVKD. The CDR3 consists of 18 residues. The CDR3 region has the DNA TGTGCCATCAGTGATCCTGTTGAAGCGGGAGGGCCGGAAGGCGAGCAGTACTTC. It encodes CAISDPVEAGGPEGEQYF.

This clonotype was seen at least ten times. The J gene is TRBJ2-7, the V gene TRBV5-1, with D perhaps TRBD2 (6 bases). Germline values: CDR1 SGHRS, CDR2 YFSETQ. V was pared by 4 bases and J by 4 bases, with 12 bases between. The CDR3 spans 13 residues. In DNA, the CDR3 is TGCGCCAGCAGCGCCGGGACTCTTTACGAGCAGTACTTC. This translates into CASSAGTLYEQYF.

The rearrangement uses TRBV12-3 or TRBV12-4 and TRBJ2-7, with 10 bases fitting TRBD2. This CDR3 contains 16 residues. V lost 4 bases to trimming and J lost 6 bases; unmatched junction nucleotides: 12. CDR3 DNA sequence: TGTGCCAGCAGTTCCAGGGGGGCGCTAGCGGGAGTCGAGCAGTACTTC. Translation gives CASSSRGALAGVEQYF.

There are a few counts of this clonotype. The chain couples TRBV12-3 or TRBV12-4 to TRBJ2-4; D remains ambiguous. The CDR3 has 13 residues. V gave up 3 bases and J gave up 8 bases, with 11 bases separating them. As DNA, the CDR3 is TGTGCCAGCAGTTTTTGGAACCCTGACATTCAGTACTTC. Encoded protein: CASSFWNPDIQYF.

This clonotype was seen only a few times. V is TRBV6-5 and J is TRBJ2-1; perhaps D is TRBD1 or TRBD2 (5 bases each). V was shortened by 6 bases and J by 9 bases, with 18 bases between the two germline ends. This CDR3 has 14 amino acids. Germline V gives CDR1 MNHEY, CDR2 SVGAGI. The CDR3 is CASRLFRDRGEQFF. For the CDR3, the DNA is TGTGCCAGCAGATTATTCAGGGACCGGGGTGAGCAGTTCTTC.

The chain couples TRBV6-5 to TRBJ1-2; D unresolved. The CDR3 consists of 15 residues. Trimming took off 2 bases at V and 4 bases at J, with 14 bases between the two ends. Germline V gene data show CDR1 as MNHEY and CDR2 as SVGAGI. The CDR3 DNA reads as TGTGCCAGCAGTTACGGGCAACACTCTCTCTATGGCTACACCTTC. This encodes CASSYGQHSLYGYTF.

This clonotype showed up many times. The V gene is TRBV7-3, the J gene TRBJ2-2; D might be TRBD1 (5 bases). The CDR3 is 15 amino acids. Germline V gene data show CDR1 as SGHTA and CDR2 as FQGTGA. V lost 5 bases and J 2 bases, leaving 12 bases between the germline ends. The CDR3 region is CASSRGAVNTGELFF. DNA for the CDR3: TGTGCCAGCAGCCGTGGGGCAGTTAACACCGGGGAGCTGTTTTTT.

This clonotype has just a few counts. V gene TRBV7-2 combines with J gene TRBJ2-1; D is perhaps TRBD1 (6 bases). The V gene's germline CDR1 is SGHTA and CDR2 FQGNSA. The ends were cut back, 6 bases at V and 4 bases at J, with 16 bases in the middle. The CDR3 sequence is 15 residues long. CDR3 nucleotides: TGTGCCAGCAGTCTTCAACAGGGCCTTTACAATGAGCAGTTCTTC. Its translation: CASSLQQGLYNEQFF.

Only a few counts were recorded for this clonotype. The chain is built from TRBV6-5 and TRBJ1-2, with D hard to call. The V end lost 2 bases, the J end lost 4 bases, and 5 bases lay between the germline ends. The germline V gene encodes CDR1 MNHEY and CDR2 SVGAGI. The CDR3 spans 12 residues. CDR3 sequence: CASSYASYGYTF. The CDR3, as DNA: TGTGCCAGCAGTTACGCCAGCTATGGCTACACCTTC.

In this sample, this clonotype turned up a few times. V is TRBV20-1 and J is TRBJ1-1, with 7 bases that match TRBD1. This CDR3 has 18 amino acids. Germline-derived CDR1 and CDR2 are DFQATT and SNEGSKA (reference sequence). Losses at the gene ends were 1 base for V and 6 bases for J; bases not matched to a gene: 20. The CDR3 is CSARATRPNRGGSPEAFF. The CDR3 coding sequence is TGCAGTGCTAGAGCCACTAGGCCGAACAGGGGCGGGAGTCCTGAAGCTTTCTTT.

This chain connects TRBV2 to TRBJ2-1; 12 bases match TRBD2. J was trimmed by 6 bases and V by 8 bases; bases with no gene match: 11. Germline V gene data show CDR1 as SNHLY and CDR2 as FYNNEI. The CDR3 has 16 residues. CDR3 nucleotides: TGTGCCAGCCCAAGCAAACTAGCGGGAGGCGGCAATGAGCAGTTCTTC. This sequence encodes CASPSKLAGGGNEQFF.

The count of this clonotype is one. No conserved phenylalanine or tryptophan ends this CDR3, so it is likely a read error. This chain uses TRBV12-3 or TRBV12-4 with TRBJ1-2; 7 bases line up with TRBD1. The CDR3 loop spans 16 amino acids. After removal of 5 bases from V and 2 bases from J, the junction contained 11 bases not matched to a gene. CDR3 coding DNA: TGTGCCAGCAGTAATCCGCAGGGGGGGGGAAACTATGGCTACACCTTG. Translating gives CASSNPQGGGNYGYTL.

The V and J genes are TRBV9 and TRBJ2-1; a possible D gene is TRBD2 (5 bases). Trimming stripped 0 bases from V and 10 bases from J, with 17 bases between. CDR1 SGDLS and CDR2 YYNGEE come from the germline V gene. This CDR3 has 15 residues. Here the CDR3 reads CASSVEGVLGGEQFF. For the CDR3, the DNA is TGTGCCAGCAGCGTAGAGGGAGTCCTCGGAGGAGAGCAGTTCTTC.

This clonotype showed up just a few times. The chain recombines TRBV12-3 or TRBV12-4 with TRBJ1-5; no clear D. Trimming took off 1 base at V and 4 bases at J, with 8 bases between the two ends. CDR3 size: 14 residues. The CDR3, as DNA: TGTGCCAGCAGTTTAGTGACGGCAAATCAGCCCCAGCATTTT. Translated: CASSLVTANQPQHF.

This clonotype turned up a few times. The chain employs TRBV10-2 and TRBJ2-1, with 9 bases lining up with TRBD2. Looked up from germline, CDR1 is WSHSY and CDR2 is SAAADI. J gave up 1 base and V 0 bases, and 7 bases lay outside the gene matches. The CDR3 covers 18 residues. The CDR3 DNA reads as TGCGCCAGCAGTGAGTCGACTGGCGGGAGGGAGTCCTACAATGAGCAGTTCTTC. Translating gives CASSESTGGRESYNEQFF.

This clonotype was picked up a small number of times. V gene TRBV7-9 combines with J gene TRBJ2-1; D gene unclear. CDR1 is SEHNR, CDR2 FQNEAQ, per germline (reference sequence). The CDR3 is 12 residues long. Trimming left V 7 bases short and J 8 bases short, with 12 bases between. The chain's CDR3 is CASKAPVDEQFF. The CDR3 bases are TGTGCCAGCAAGGCCCCGGTAGATGAGCAGTTCTTC.

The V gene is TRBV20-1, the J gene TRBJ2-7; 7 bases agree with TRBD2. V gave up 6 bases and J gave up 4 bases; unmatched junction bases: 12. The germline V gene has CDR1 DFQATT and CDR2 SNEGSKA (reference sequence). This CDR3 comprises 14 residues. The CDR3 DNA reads TGCAGTGCCAGCGATCGGGGGGAATCGTACGAGCAGTACTTC. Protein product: CSASDRGESYEQYF.

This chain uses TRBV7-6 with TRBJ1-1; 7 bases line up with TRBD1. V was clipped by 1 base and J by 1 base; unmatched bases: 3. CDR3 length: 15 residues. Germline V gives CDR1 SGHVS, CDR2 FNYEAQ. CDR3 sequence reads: CASSLEQGWNTEAFF. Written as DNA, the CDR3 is TGTGCCAGCAGCTTAGAACAGGGGTGGAACACTGAAGCTTTCTTT.

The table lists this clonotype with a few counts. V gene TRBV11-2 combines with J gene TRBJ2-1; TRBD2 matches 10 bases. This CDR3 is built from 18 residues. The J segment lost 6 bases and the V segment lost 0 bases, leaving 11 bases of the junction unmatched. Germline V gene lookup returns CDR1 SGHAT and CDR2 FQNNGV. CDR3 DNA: TGTGCCAGCAGCTTAGAGGTACTGTCGGCTAGCGGGAGCAATGAGCAGTTCTTC. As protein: CASSLEVLSASGSNEQFF.

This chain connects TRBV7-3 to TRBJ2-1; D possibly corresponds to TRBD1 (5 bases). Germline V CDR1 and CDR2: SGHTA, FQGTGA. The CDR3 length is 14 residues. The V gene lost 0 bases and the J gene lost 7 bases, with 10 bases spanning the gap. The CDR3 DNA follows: TGTGCCAGCAGCTTAACCAGGGTAGGGAATGAGCAGTTCTTC. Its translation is CASSLTRVGNEQFF.

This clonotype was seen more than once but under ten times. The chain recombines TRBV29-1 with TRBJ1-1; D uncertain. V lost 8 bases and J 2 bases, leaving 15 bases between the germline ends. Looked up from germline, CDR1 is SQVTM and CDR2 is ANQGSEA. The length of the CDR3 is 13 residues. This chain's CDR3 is CSLSLRANTEAFF. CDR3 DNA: TGCAGCCTGTCTTTACGGGCTAACACTGAAGCTTTCTTT.